The present T cell receptor beta chain was sequenced within a study of graft-versus-host responses after intestinal transplantation. In the study overall: Multivisceral, liver-intestinal, or isolated intestinal transplants were performed in recipients. Anti-thymocyte globulin served as induction for all recipients, who then took tacrolimus and steroids for three to four years.

In this sample, this clone turned up a few times. The antigen is unknown. Measured with immunoSEQ multiplex PCR; TCRdb has only the in-frame clones, and not every one. Among approximately 130,000 clones, approximately 94% were seen once, and the ten largest hold around 0.16%. Findings and limits, study-wide: Present in recipient marrow, GvH clones included some that appeared first in ileum or blood. Graft-donor T cell macrochimerism in patients accompanied high graft-versus-host to host-versus-graft clonal ratios in allografts.

Trimming stripped 3 bases from V and 6 bases from J, with 10 bases between. The CDR3 consists of 12 residues. Germline lookup yields CDR1 SGHKS and CDR2 YYEKEE (reference sequence). This material consisted of unstimulated CD4+ T cells sorted from spleen or lymph node cells, taken before intestinal transplant. The source of this sequence is a human donor who received an intestinal transplant. The J gene is TRBJ2-7, the V gene TRBV5-5; TRBD2 is a possible D gene (5 bases). The CDR3 sequence: CASSWLGSEQYF. For the CDR3, the DNA is TGTGCCAGCAGCTGGCTGGGGAGCGAGCAGTACTTC.